These 10 T cell receptor beta chains were sequenced from one sample in a study of blood T cell repertoires in COVID-19. Libraries were prepared by immunoSEQ multiplex PCR; TCRdb keeps only in-frame clonotypes and omits some of them. The sample shows 200,000 to 250,000 clones, around 84% of them seen only once. Sequenced sample: peripheral blood. All receptors come from a woman in her 70s with active or convalescent COVID-19.

As DNA, the CDR3 is TGTGCCAGCAGCCAAGACCCGGGACAGGGGACCTATGGCTACACCTTC. It is translated as CASSQDPGQGTYGYTF. This sequence joins TRBV14 and TRBJ1-2; TRBD1 aligns across 10 bases. Per the germline V gene, CDR1 is SGHDN and CDR2 is FVKESK. The V segment lost 0 bases and the J segment 4 bases; nucleotides outside the gene matches: 5. The CDR3 sequence is 16 residues long.

The chain carries TRBV5-1 and TRBJ2-3; 11 nucleotides agree with TRBD1. Germline lookup yields CDR1 SGHRS and CDR2 YFSETQ. V trimming: 5 bases; J trimming: 2 bases; junction bases outside the gene matches: 7. This CDR3 spans 16 amino acids. DNA of the CDR3: TGCGCCAGCAGTTTGAGGACAGGGGGCGCCACAGATACGCAGTATTTT. It translates to CASSLRTGGATDTQYF.

The V gene is TRBV23-1, the J gene TRBJ1-2; D ambiguous. TRBV23-1 is reported as an ORF; its role is uncertain. V lost 2 bases and J lost 2, with 9 bases in between. This CDR3 region has 14 residues. The CDR3 is CASSQDGENYGYTF. CDR3 coding DNA: TGCGCCAGCAGTCAAGACGGGGAAAACTATGGCTACACCTTC.

This chain's CDR3 is CASSRTSGGGDTQYF. CDR3 bases: TGTGCCAGCAGCCGGACTAGCGGGGGCGGAGATACGCAGTATTTT. The chain carries TRBV7-9 and TRBJ2-3; 13 bases are shared with TRBD2. The CDR3 is 15 amino acids. Germline V CDR1 and CDR2: SEHNR, FQNEAQ (reference sequence). The V gene end was trimmed by 5 bases and the J gene end by 5 bases; junction bases not matched to a gene: 4.

A single count supports this clone. The rearrangement joins TRBV5-5 to TRBJ1-2; D remains unclear. Germline CDR1 reads SGHKS; CDR2 reads YYEKEE (reference sequence). With 0 bases removed from V and 3 bases from J, the gap between germline ends came to 18 bases. The CDR3 has 17 amino acids. The CDR3 reads CASSLGPPARRDYGYTF. The CDR3 DNA sequence: TGTGCCAGCAGCTTGGGGCCCCCCGCCCGTCGGGACTATGGCTACACCTTC.

The chain joins TRBV5-8 to TRBJ1-1; no clear D. CDR1 and CDR2 from the germline V gene are SGHTS and YDEGEE. This CDR3 has 14 residues. Deletions cut 2 bases from V and 3 bases from J, with 11 bases between. Written as DNA, the CDR3 is TGTGCCAGCAGCTTCCGGGGTAGGGACACTGAAGCTTTCTTT. It translates to CASSFRGRDTEAFF.

This clone was detected a few times. The rearrangement joins TRBV18 to TRBJ1-1; no reliable D call. The CDR3 length is 13 residues. Trimming took off 2 bases at V and 3 bases at J, with 7 bases between the two ends. Germline CDR1 reads KGHSH; CDR2 reads LQKENI. CDR3 nucleotides: TGTGCCAGCTCACCAGAGACATACACTGAAGCTTTCTTT. As protein: CASSPETYTEAFF.

The chain carries TRBV7-7 and TRBJ2-3, with a possible D match to TRBD1 (6 bases). This CDR3 comprises 15 residues. V lost 5 bases, J lost 3 bases, and 15 bases lay in between. Germline V gives CDR1 SSHAT, CDR2 FNYEAQ (reference sequence). The CDR3 reads CASSATGLGTDTQYF. CDR3 nucleotide sequence: TGTGCCAGCAGCGCGACAGGTCTCGGAACAGATACGCAGTATTTT.

The table lists this clone with a count of one. The gene calls are TRBV7-8 and TRBJ2-5, with D perhaps TRBD1 (6 bases). The V gene's germline CDR1 is SGHVS and CDR2 FQNEAQ. This CDR3 has 15 amino acids. Deletions cut 5 bases from V and 4 bases from J, with 17 bases between. CDR3 nucleotides: TGTGCCAGCAGCCTAGGGGCGACCAGGGGAGAGACCCAGTACTTC. Its protein is CASSLGATRGETQYF.

This chain uses TRBV24-1 with TRBJ2-3; D might be TRBD2 (5 bases). The CDR3 length is 14 residues. In germline, CDR1 is KGHDR, CDR2 SFDVKD. V dropped 3 bases and J dropped 3 bases, with 9 bases sitting between them. The CDR3 DNA reads as TGTGCCACCAGTGATACCTCGGGGACAGATACGCAGTATTTT. This translates into CATSDTSGTDTQYF.